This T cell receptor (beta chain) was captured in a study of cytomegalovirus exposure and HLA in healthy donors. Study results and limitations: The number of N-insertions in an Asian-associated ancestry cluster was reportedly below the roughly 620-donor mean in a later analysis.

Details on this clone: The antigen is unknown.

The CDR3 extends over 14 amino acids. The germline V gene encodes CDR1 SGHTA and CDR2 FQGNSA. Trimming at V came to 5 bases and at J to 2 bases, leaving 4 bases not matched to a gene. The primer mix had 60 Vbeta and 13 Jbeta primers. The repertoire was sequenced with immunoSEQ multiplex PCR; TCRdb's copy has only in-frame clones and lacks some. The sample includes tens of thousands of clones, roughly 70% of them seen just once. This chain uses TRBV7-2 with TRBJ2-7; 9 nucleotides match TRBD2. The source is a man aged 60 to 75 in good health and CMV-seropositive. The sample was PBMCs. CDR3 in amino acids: CASSTGTSPYEQYF. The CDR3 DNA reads TGTGCCAGCAGCACCGGGACTAGCCCCTACGAGCAGTACTTC.